The rows below give T cell receptor beta chains drawn from one sample of a study of blood T cell repertoires in COVID-19. Some clones are missing from TCRdb's copy, which holds only in-frame ones; the method was immunoSEQ multiplex PCR. Seen here are nearly 90,000 clones, 70% to 90% observed once, and the top ten hold roughly 0.43%. Sample: peripheral blood. These receptors originate from a man aged 55 to 70 with acute or convalescent COVID-19. The CDR3 runs from the conserved cysteine through the conserved F or W. The D gene is left open where the match is weak. A row's size may be missing; if present it is once, few, many or a size class.

j_gene: TRBJ2-1; abundance: NA; d_gene: NA; v_gene: TRBV3-1/TRBV3-2; CDR3aa: CASSQVQGRNEQFF; CDR3nt: TGTGCCAGCAGCCAAGTACAGGGGAGGAATGAGCAGTTCTTC
j_gene: TRBJ2-2; abundance: NA; d_gene: NA; v_gene: TRBV18; CDR3aa: CASSRGDTAGELFF; CDR3nt: TGTGCCAGCTCCCGGGGAGATACTGCCGGGGAGCTGTTTTTT
j_gene: TRBJ2-1; abundance: once; d_gene: NA; v_gene: TRBV6-5; CDR3aa: CASSTGGIVGNEQFF; CDR3nt: TGTGCCAGCAGTACAGGAGGGATAGTGGGCAATGAGCAGTTCTTC
j_gene: TRBJ2-3; abundance: NA; d_gene: NA; v_gene: TRBV28; CDR3aa: CASSPGTPLTKDTQYF; CDR3nt: TGTGCCAGCAGTCCCGGGACTCCCTTGACTAAAGATACGCAGTATTTT
j_gene: TRBJ2-5; abundance: NA; d_gene: NA; v_gene: TRBV21-1; CDR3aa: CASRQGQGREETQYF; CDR3nt: TGTGCCAGCAGACAGGGACAGGGAAGAGAAGAGACCCAGTACTTC
j_gene: TRBJ1-5; abundance: NA; d_gene: NA; v_gene: TRBV7-8; CDR3aa: CASSWNGGGQPQHF; CDR3nt: TGTGCCAGCAGTTGGAACGGGGGAGGTCAGCCCCAGCATTTT
j_gene: TRBJ2-7; abundance: NA; d_gene: NA; v_gene: TRBV5-5; CDR3aa: CASSSRVGYEQYF; CDR3nt: TGTGCCAGCAGCTCCAGGGTGGGCTACGAGCAGTACTTC
j_gene: TRBJ1-1; abundance: NA; d_gene: NA; v_gene: TRBV30; CDR3aa: CAWSWGGGGTEAFF; CDR3nt: TGTGCCTGGAGTTGGGGAGGGGGAGGCACTGAAGCTTTCTTT
j_gene: TRBJ2-4; abundance: NA; d_gene: TRBD1; v_gene: TRBV11-2; CDR3aa: CASSPSDRIKNIQYF; CDR3nt: TGTGCCAGCAGCCCCTCGGACAGGATTAAAAACATTCAGTACTTC
j_gene: TRBJ2-1; abundance: NA; d_gene: TRBD2; v_gene: TRBV15; CDR3aa: CATSRDAGVSYNEQFF; CDR3nt: TGTGCCACCAGCAGAGACGCGGGGGTGTCCTACAATGAGCAGTTCTTC
j_gene: TRBJ1-5; abundance: NA; d_gene: TRBD1; v_gene: TRBV2; CDR3aa: CASRGQGNQPQHF; CDR3nt: TGTGCCAGCAGGGGACAGGGAAATCAGCCCCAGCATTTT
j_gene: TRBJ2-1; abundance: NA; d_gene: TRBD2; v_gene: TRBV5-1; CDR3aa: CASSLAGLAGPDNEQFF; CDR3nt: TGCGCCAGCAGCTTGGCCGGACTAGCGGGGCCCGACAATGAGCAGTTCTTC
j_gene: TRBJ1-1; abundance: NA; d_gene: NA; v_gene: TRBV5-1; CDR3aa: CASSPRQDRTAEAFF; CDR3nt: TGCGCCAGCAGCCCTCGACAGGATAGAACCGCTGAAGCTTTCTTT
j_gene: TRBJ1-1; abundance: NA; d_gene: TRBD1; v_gene: TRBV5-1; CDR3aa: CASSLDPGGDTEAFF; CDR3nt: TGCGCCAGCAGCTTGGATCCAGGGGGAGACACTGAAGCTTTCTTT
j_gene: TRBJ2-7; abundance: NA; d_gene: TRBD2; v_gene: TRBV19; CDR3aa: CASSKTSGGYEQYF; CDR3nt: TGTGCCAGTAGTAAGACTAGCGGGGGCTACGAGCAGTACTTC
j_gene: TRBJ2-7; abundance: NA; d_gene: TRBD1; v_gene: TRBV18; CDR3aa: CASSGATGGSYEQYF; CDR3nt: TGTGCCAGCTCAGGGGCAACAGGGGGCTCCTACGAGCAGTACTTC
j_gene: TRBJ1-1; abundance: NA; d_gene: NA; v_gene: TRBV6-1; CDR3aa: CASSESDMNTEAFF; CDR3nt: TGTGCCAGCAGTGAATCGGACATGAACACTGAAGCTTTCTTT
j_gene: TRBJ2-2; abundance: once; d_gene: TRBD2; v_gene: TRBV11-3; CDR3aa: CASSSRLAVNTGELFF; CDR3nt: TGTGCCAGCAGCTCACGACTAGCTGTCAACACCGGGGAGCTGTTTTTT
j_gene: TRBJ2-1; abundance: NA; d_gene: NA; v_gene: TRBV27; CDR3aa: CASSFGDGGHNEQFF; CDR3nt: TGTGCCAGCAGTTTCGGGGACGGGGGACACAATGAGCAGTTCTTC
j_gene: TRBJ1-2; abundance: NA; d_gene: NA; v_gene: TRBV5-1; CDR3aa: CASSLEGGLNYGYTF; CDR3nt: TGCGCCAGCAGCTTGGAGGGCGGACTTAACTATGGCTACACCTTC
j_gene: TRBJ1-1; abundance: NA; d_gene: NA; v_gene: TRBV3-1/TRBV3-2; CDR3aa: CASSQGNRLLGTEAFF; CDR3nt: TGTGCCAGCAGCCAAGGGAACAGACTATTGGGCACTGAAGCTTTCTTT
j_gene: TRBJ1-6; abundance: NA; d_gene: NA; v_gene: TRBV25-1; CDR3aa: CASSPSDSPQSPLHF; CDR3nt: TGTGCCAGCAGCCCCTCGGACAGCCCCCAATCACCCCTCCACTTT
j_gene: TRBJ1-6; abundance: NA; d_gene: NA; v_gene: TRBV6-5; CDR3aa: CASRLEQPSSLHF; CDR3nt: TGTGCCAGCAGACTAGAACAGCCTTCTTCGCTCCACTTT
j_gene: TRBJ2-7; abundance: NA; d_gene: TRBD2; v_gene: TRBV7-3; CDR3aa: CASSSAPSGYEQYF; CDR3nt: TGTGCCAGCAGCTCAGCGCCTAGCGGATACGAGCAGTACTTC
j_gene: TRBJ1-2; abundance: NA; d_gene: NA; v_gene: TRBV7-2; CDR3aa: CASSLPADSYGYTF; CDR3nt: TGTGCCAGCAGCTTGCCCGCAGACTCCTATGGCTACACCTTC
j_gene: TRBJ1-5; abundance: NA; d_gene: NA; v_gene: TRBV30; CDR3aa: CAWSVANSNQPQHF; CDR3nt: TGTGCCTGGAGTGTAGCGAATAGCAATCAGCCCCAGCATTTT
j_gene: TRBJ2-5; abundance: NA; d_gene: TRBD2; v_gene: TRBV5-1; CDR3aa: CASSGGLTQETQYF; CDR3nt: TGCGCCAGCAGCGGGGGACTAACACAAGAGACCCAGTACTTC
j_gene: TRBJ2-1; abundance: NA; d_gene: TRBD1; v_gene: TRBV5-1; CDR3aa: CASSVTGGSSYNEQFF; CDR3nt: TGCGCCAGCAGCGTGACAGGGGGCAGCTCCTACAATGAGCAGTTCTTC
j_gene: TRBJ1-2; abundance: NA; d_gene: TRBD1; v_gene: TRBV24-1; CDR3aa: CATSDTGQGNSGYTF; CDR3nt: TGTGCCACCAGTGATACGGGACAGGGTAACTCCGGCTACACCTTC
j_gene: TRBJ2-7; abundance: NA; d_gene: NA; v_gene: TRBV5-1; CDR3aa: CASSRTENYEQYF; CDR3nt: TGCGCCAGCAGCCGGACAGAGAACTACGAGCAGTACTTC
j_gene: TRBJ2-3; abundance: NA; d_gene: NA; v_gene: TRBV5-4; CDR3aa: CASSEGYTISTDTQYF; CDR3nt: TGTGCCAGCTCCGAGGGCTACACGATAAGCACAGATACGCAGTATTTT
j_gene: TRBJ2-3; abundance: NA; d_gene: TRBD2; v_gene: TRBV5-1; CDR3aa: CASGTGGAGDTQYF; CDR3nt: TGCGCCAGCGGGACCGGGGGGGCCGGAGATACGCAGTATTTT